This T cell receptor (beta chain) was identified during a study of cytomegalovirus exposure and HLA in healthy donors. The study's findings and limits: In vitro confirmation showed a few CMV-associated chains to be CMV antigen specific.

Trimming removed 2 bases at V and 4 bases at J, with 13 bases between. CDR1 is SGHRS, CDR2 YFSETQ, per germline. The length of the CDR3 is 15 residues. Regarding this clone: What it recognizes is unknown.

Libraries were prepared by immunoSEQ multiplex PCR; TCRdb keeps only in-frame clonotypes and omits some of them. The table lists 220,000 or so clones, 80% to 95% of them singletons, with approximately 1% in the top ten. The clonotype was recovered from a woman under 30 in good health and CMV-seronegative. This chain uses TRBV5-1 with TRBJ1-5, with a tentative D call TRBD1 (5 bases). The specimen was PBMCs. This CDR3 is CASSFGGEPNQPQHF. The CDR3 nucleotides are TGCGCCAGCAGCTTTGGGGGGGAGCCTAATCAGCCCCAGCATTTT.